A selection of T cell receptor beta chains follows, all from one sample in a study of blood T cell repertoires in COVID-19. Profiling relied on immunoSEQ multiplex PCR, and the TCRdb table lists in-frame clones only, not all of them. The sample contains around 480,000 clones, about nine tenths of which appear only once. Specimen: PBMCs or T cells enriched from blood (not recorded which). These receptors came from a young woman who had recovered from COVID-19. Both conserved end residues are trimmed from each CDR3. D genes are given only for firm matches. Some rows have no size entry. The others give once, few or many, or a class for an expanded clone.

d_call j_call v_call cdr3_length clone_size cdr3_aa
TRBD1 TRBJ1-6 TRBV28 12 - ASTKDRDNSPLH
- TRBJ1-2 TRBV30 15 - AWRVWGEGSANYGYT
- TRBJ1-1 TRBV6-5 12 - ASSYSQAVTEAF
- TRBJ2-7 TRBV18 11 - ASSRSGNYEQY
- TRBJ1-1 TRBV6-5 11 - ASSYDLNTEAF
TRBD1 TRBJ2-2 TRBV28 14 - ASSRQGAVNTGELF
- TRBJ2-4 TRBV29-1 9 - SVGSGPQRY
TRBD1 TRBJ1-2 TRBV27 12 - ASSPGDRAYGYT
TRBD1 TRBJ1-6 TRBV19 12 few ASSLGQSNSPLH
- TRBJ1-1 TRBV27 9 - ASSSYTEAF
TRBD1 TRBJ1-2 TRBV5-4 11 few ASSLDRGYGYT
TRBD2 TRBJ2-3 TRBV3-1/TRBV3-2 16 - ASSQGLAGGFFGDTQY
- TRBJ2-7 TRBV3-1/TRBV3-2 11 - ASSQGSPYEQY
TRBD1 TRBJ2-2 TRBV5-1 13 - AGTGARVNTGELF
TRBD2 TRBJ2-3 TRBV19 16 - ASSLTSGGYLSTDTQY
TRBD1 TRBJ2-7 TRBV7-9 13 - ASSSPGGSLGEQY
TRBD1 TRBJ1-6 TRBV30 12 few AWKGAGYNSPLH
- TRBJ1-1 TRBV11-2 12 - ASSPRVLNTEAF
TRBD1 TRBJ1-2 TRBV6-5 12 - ASSRQGSSYGYT
TRBD1 TRBJ1-5 TRBV28 12 - ASSDTGGNQPQH
TRBD1 TRBJ1-2 TRBV5-1 12 - ASSSGTGGYGYT
- TRBJ2-3 TRBV5-1 14 - ASSLVETVSTDTQY
TRBD1 TRBJ1-4 TRBV7-2 15 - ASSLGGTGDDREKLF
- TRBJ1-4 TRBV7-9 14 - ASSLVGTATNEKLF
TRBD1 TRBJ2-1 TRBV29-1 11 - SVTGGVYNEQF
TRBD1 TRBJ2-7 TRBV5-1 12 - ASSYQQGSYEQY
TRBD1 TRBJ1-1 TRBV15 11 - ATSRGTGPEAF
TRBD1 TRBJ1-1 TRBV7-2 10 - ASSRLDRDAF
TRBD1 TRBJ1-4 TRBV5-1 13 - ASASGGTVNEKLF
- TRBJ2-6 TRBV7-2 14 - ASSWGLGAGANVLT
- TRBJ1-4 TRBV12-5 11 - ASGFISGEKLF
TRBD1 TRBJ2-5 TRBV11-2 11 few ASSLWTGETQY
- TRBJ1-1 TRBV11-2 12 - ASSLETGWAEAF
- TRBJ1-1 TRBV19 10 few ASSTGEFAAF
- TRBJ2-7 TRBV10-1 14 - ASSESPQYSSYEQY
TRBD1 TRBJ2-5 TRBV9 13 once ASSSRTGGRETQY
- TRBJ2-2 TRBV4-1 15 few ASSQVRTGANTGELF
- TRBJ1-1 TRBV5-1 13 - ASSAGHGEGTEAF
TRBD1 TRBJ1-6 TRBV5-4 12 - ASSSGQGNSPLH
TRBD1 TRBJ1-2 TRBV6-5 11 once ASTLGQGRGYT
- TRBJ1-2 TRBV6-2/TRBV6-3 10 - ASSWAHYGYT
- TRBJ1-5 TRBV2 13 - ASSDGGAGGQPQH
TRBD1 TRBJ2-1 TRBV6-5 12 - ASSDGQGGNEQF
TRBD1 TRBJ1-6 TRBV7-8 12 - ASSLTGEDSPLH
- TRBJ1-2 TRBV4-1 12 - ASSPTVSNYGYT
TRBD1 TRBJ1-6 TRBV28 13 - ASRTRDSGGTPLH
- TRBJ1-2 TRBV18 14 few ASSPSMEGGYYGYT
- TRBJ2-7 TRBV9 12 - ASTRTGSSYEQY